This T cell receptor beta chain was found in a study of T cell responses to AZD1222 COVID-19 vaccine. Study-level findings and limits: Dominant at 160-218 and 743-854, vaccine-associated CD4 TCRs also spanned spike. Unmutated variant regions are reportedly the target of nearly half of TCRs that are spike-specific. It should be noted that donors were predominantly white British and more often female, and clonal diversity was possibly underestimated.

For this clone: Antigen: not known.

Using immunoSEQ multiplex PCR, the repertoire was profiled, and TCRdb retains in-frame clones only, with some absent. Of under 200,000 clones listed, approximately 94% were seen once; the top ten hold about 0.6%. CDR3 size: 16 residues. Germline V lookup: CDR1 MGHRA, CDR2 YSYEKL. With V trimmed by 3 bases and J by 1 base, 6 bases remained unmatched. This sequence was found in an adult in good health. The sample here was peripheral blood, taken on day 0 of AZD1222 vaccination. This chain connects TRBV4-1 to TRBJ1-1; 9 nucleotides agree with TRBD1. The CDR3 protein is CASSQQHRGRNTEAFF. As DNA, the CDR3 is TGCGCCAGCAGCCAGCAACACAGGGGGCGGAACACTGAAGCTTTCTTT.